This entry lists 8 T cell receptor beta chains sequenced from one sample in a study of shared clonotypes between healthy human individuals. Sequencing used immunoSEQ multiplex PCR; TCRdb keeps in-frame clones, though not all of them. Altogether over 400,000 clones are present, 81% being singletons, with the ten largest covering about 12%. Sequencing input: PBMCs. These receptors were taken from a middle-aged woman in good health. Some clones in this sample may be carry-over from other donors' samples.

The chain recombines TRBV7-2 with TRBJ1-5; tentatively, D is TRBD1 (6 bases). V dropped 0 bases and J dropped 7 bases, with 13 bases sitting between them. The CDR3 runs 15 residues. CDR1 is SGHTA and CDR2 is FQGNSA in the germline V gene. CDR3 residues: CASSLAQGPGQPQHF. In nucleotides, the CDR3 is TGTGCCAGCAGCTTAGCACAGGGCCCCGGGCAGCCCCAGCATTTT.

The chain employs TRBV30 and TRBJ1-5, with D hard to call. Germline assignment: CDR1 GTSNPN and CDR2 SVGIG (reference sequence). V gave up 0 bases and J gave up 2 bases, with 8 bases separating them. The length of the CDR3 is 14 residues. CDR3 region: CAWSVFDRNQPQHF. The CDR3 DNA sequence: TGTGCCTGGAGTGTTTTTGACCGCAATCAGCCCCAGCATTTT.

This chain uses TRBV7-2 with TRBJ2-7; D is perhaps TRBD1 or TRBD2 (5 bases each). Trimming cost V 2 bases and J 0 bases, with 14 bases left between them. The CDR3 contains 16 residues. From germline, CDR1 is SGHTA and CDR2 FQGNSA. As DNA, the CDR3 is TGTGCCAGCAGCTTACCCCGGGACGCATACTCCTACGAGCAGTACTTC. Translating gives CASSLPRDAYSYEQYF.

This clone was found many times. The chain employs TRBV18 and TRBJ1-5; D may be TRBD1 (5 bases). V was clipped by 3 bases and J by 6 bases, with 12 bases between them. This CDR3 is built from 14 residues. Germline V gene lookup returns CDR1 KGHSH and CDR2 LQKENI. The CDR3 spells CASSPQPQGQPQHF. CDR3 DNA sequence: TGTGCCAGCTCACCCCAACCCCAGGGTCAGCCCCAGCATTTT.

This chain's CDR3 is CASSPGTLAGGVETQYF. CDR3 nucleotide sequence: TGTGCCAGCAGCCCTGGGACGCTAGCGGGAGGAGTGGAGACCCAGTACTTC. This chain connects TRBV7-2 to TRBJ2-5; 11 bases map to TRBD2. With 5 bases clipped from V and 5 bases from J, the junction kept 13 bases outside the gene matches. CDR3 length: 17 residues. Germline CDR1 reads SGHTA; CDR2 reads FQGNSA. Looking up the rest from reference TRBV7-2 and TRBJ2-5 gives the full variable domain: GAGVSQSPSNKVTEKGKDVELRCDPISGHTALYWYRQSLGQGLEFLIYFQGNSAPDKSGLPSDRFSAERTGGSVSTLTIQRTQQEDSAVYLCASSPGTLAGGVETQYFGPGTRLLVL.

This clone occurred many times. The sample carries other DNA sequences with the same CDR3. The genes are TRBV29-1 and TRBJ2-1; tentatively, D is TRBD1 or TRBD2 (5 bases each). With 2 bases removed from V and 3 bases from J, the gap between germline ends came to 11 bases. CDR3 size: 14 residues. Germline lookup yields CDR1 SQVTM and CDR2 ANQGSEA. The CDR3 coding sequence is TGCAGCGTTGAAAGGGACCGAAGCTACAATGAGCAGTTCTTC. It specifies CSVERDRSYNEQFF.

Regarding this clone: The likely explanation is a read error, given a far larger clone one base away. The sample carries other DNA sequences with the same CDR3. The J gene is TRBJ1-2, the V gene TRBV28; a weak D match, TRBD1 (5 bases). Per the germline V gene, CDR1 is MDHEN and CDR2 is SYDVKM. CDR3 size: 13 residues. The DNA for the CDR3 is TGTGCCAGCACCTCGGTCAGGGCTAGTGGCTACACCTTT. Its protein product is CASTSVRASGYTF.

About this clone: Other nucleotide sequences in the sample specify the same CDR3. J is TRBJ2-7 and V is TRBV28, with D possibly matching TRBD2 (6 bases). The CDR3 loop spans 14 amino acids. Germline V gene data show CDR1 as MDHEN and CDR2 as SYDVKM. The germline V and J ends were trimmed by 3 bases and 4 bases, with 13 bases remaining between them. DNA of the CDR3: TGTGCCAGCAGTTTCGAGGGAGGAAGTTACGAGCAGTACTTC. Translation gives CASSFEGGSYEQYF. Variable domain in full (rest from reference TRBV28 and TRBJ2-7): DVKVTQSSRYLVKRTGEKVFLECVQDMDHENMFWYRQDPGLGLRLIYFSYDVKMKEKGDIPEGYSVSREKKERFSLILESASTNQTSMYLCASSFEGGSYEQYFGPGTRLTVT.